The rows below give T cell receptor beta chains drawn from one sample of a study of blood T cell repertoires in COVID-19. Profiling relied on immunoSEQ multiplex PCR, and the TCRdb table lists in-frame clones only, not all of them. The table lists about 39,000 clones, approximately 86% of them singletons, with under 5.5% in the top ten. Material for sequencing was peripheral blood. The receptors originated from a middle-aged man with active COVID-19. Each CDR3 is given with its conserved first and last residue.

length	J	V	CDR3
11	TRBJ2-7	TRBV5-1	CASSPGTEQYF
15	TRBJ2-7	TRBV5-1	CASRLTGARPYEQYF
15	TRBJ1-2	TRBV2	CASSEARRQLYGYTF
14	TRBJ2-3	TRBV7-9	CASTLGGSTDTQYF
12	TRBJ1-5	TRBV5-1	CASSPEGQPQHF
13	TRBJ2-7	TRBV29-1	CSVEDTGQYEQYF
12	TRBJ2-7	TRBV7-9	CASTDSYYEQYF
16	TRBJ2-5	TRBV7-9	CASSPRLAGGKETQYF
15	TRBJ1-1	TRBV5-1	CASSLAGTVNTEAFF
14	TRBJ2-1	TRBV6-5	CASKPGLAAEEQFF
17	TRBJ2-7	TRBV10-3	CAISDPLAGGGSHEQYF
17	TRBJ2-2	TRBV19	CATRPPLGGSNTGELFF
15	TRBJ1-5	TRBV19	CASSPSGNSNQPQHF
12	TRBJ2-7	TRBV7-9	CASSFAGYEQYF
12	TRBJ2-7	TRBV19	CASSSRGYEQYF
15	TRBJ2-1	TRBV2	CASSFTSGRDNEQFF
12	TRBJ2-1	TRBV24-1	CAIKTGTDEQFF
17	TRBJ2-7	TRBV28	CASSSLRARPNDYEQYF
14	TRBJ2-2	TRBV10-2	CASSSQGTTGELFF
16	TRBJ2-5	TRBV4-1	CASSQGVAGGKETQYF
12	TRBJ1-6	TRBV28	CASSLRRHVWDF
11	TRBJ1-1	TRBV16	CASSTGVEAFF
14	TRBJ1-1	TRBV3-1/TRBV3-2	CASSLRQQNTEAFF
15	TRBJ2-2	TRBV28	CASSRDILNTGELFF
13	TRBJ2-7	TRBV12-3/TRBV12-4	CASSLLAGDVQYF
13	TRBJ2-1	TRBV6-5	CASSPGQGGDFFF
15	TRBJ2-1	TRBV3-1/TRBV3-2	CASSLRGTSGLSQFF
15	TRBJ2-3	TRBV6-1	CASSEAAGGPDTQYF
15	TRBJ1-4	TRBV27	CASRSDSFINEKLFF
15	TRBJ2-3	TRBV5-6	CASSRDRGTGDTQYF
12	TRBJ2-6	TRBV12-3/TRBV12-4	CASSLGANVLTF
17	TRBJ2-3	TRBV5-1	CASSRLRGDEVTDTQYF
15	TRBJ1-3	TRBV30	CAWSVGAISGNTIYF
14	TRBJ2-5	TRBV5-1	CASSLDAGRETQYF
19	TRBJ1-3	TRBV24-1	CATSDSGQDNRHSGNTIYF
14	TRBJ1-5	TRBV30	CAWTGGGSNQPQHF
13	TRBJ2-5	TRBV10-2	CASSLTGRETQYF
18	TRBJ1-5	TRBV28	CASSLGRIGTGGNQPQHF
14	TRBJ2-1	TRBV13	CASSPGTSSSEQFF
14	TRBJ1-1	TRBV5-4	CASSLEAGRTEAFF
17	TRBJ2-1	TRBV5-1	CASSPRLAGEAGDEQFF
14	TRBJ1-6	TRBV2	CASRGRAVNSPLHF
18	TRBJ2-1	TRBV19	CASSYGTSGRDSYNEQFF
16	TRBJ2-1	TRBV7-3	CASSLGGLAGYNEQFF
16	TRBJ2-7	TRBV9	CASSQGLAGLWGEQYF
16	TRBJ2-3	TRBV4-2	CASSHADKGSTDTQYF
13	TRBJ2-2	TRBV11-2	CASSLDPGGELFF
11	TRBJ2-1	TRBV12-3/TRBV12-4	CASSGGDEQFF
15	TRBJ2-7	TRBV6-5	CASSYLSGSNYEQYF
13	TRBJ1-5	TRBV27	CASSPEGRQPQHF
14	TRBJ2-5	TRBV27	CASSVVSRPETQYF
16	TRBJ2-6	TRBV13	CASSLGGRAGANVLTF
15	TRBJ1-5	TRBV19	CASSNTGGPNQPQHF
14	TRBJ1-1	TRBV15	CATSRDRENTEAFF
15	TRBJ2-5	TRBV19	CASSTSSGVGETQYF